These 29 T cell receptor beta chains originate from one sample sequenced in a study of T cell responses to AZD1222 COVID-19 vaccine. Only in-frame clones appear in the TCRdb table, and some are missing; sequencing was by immunoSEQ multiplex PCR. The sample carries roughly 120,000 clones, roughly 88% recorded once. Specimen: peripheral blood, collected on day 0 of AZD1222 vaccination. These receptors all stem from an adult in good health.

The V and J genes are TRBV28 and TRBJ2-7; D ambiguous. The germline gives CDR1 MDHEN, CDR2 SYDVKM. The V and J ends lost 6 bases and 1 base respectively, with 7 bases between them. The CDR3 sequence is 12 residues long. The CDR3 sequence: CASRKQSYEQYF. The CDR3 coding sequence is TGTGCCAGCAGAAAACAGTCCTACGAGCAGTACTTC.

This chain links TRBV10-3 with TRBJ2-7; D unclear. CDR1 is ENHRY and CDR2 is SYGVKD in the germline V gene. V lost 0 bases and J lost 5, with 14 bases in between. The CDR3 is 15 amino acids. CDR3 coding DNA: TGTGCCATCAGTGAGTCGTGGTCAGTTAATCACGAGCAGTACTTC. Amino acids: CAISESWSVNHEQYF.

The V gene is TRBV7-2, the J gene TRBJ2-2; 9 nucleotides agree with TRBD2. Trimming removed 6 bases from V and 1 base from J; junction bases left unmatched: 3. Germline lookup yields CDR1 SGHTA and CDR2 FQGNSA. The CDR3 runs 15 residues. DNA of the CDR3: TGTGCCAGCAGTTCGACTAGCGGGAACACCGGGGAGCTGTTTTTT. This codes for CASSSTSGNTGELFF.

This rearrangement joins TRBV6-6 to TRBJ2-1, with TRBD1 identical over 11 bases. Trimming at V came to 6 bases and at J to 9 bases, leaving 13 bases not matched to a gene. CDR1 is MNHNY, CDR2 SVGAGI, per germline (reference sequence). The CDR3 has 16 residues. The DNA of the CDR3 is TGTGCCAGCAGCTCAGATCGGACAGGGGGCGTCGGTGAGCAGTTCTTC. Protein: CASSSDRTGGVGEQFF.

V is TRBV5-6 and J is TRBJ1-1; D gene unclear. CDR1 and CDR2 (germline): SGHDT, YYEEEE. V lost 4 bases, J lost 3 bases, and 10 bases lay in between. The CDR3 length is 13 residues. CDR3 nucleotides: TGTGCCAGCAGCCGCAATTGGGACACTGAAGCTTTCTTT. Amino acid sequence: CASSRNWDTEAFF.

The chain has TRBV7-2 and TRBJ1-6; D unclear. The V end was cut by 4 bases, the J end by 7 bases, with 5 bases between. Germline V gene sequence: CDR1 SGHTA, CDR2 FQGNSA. There are 12 residues in the CDR3. The CDR3, as DNA: TGTGCCAGCAGCTCCGTGAATTCACCCCTCCACTTT. This translates into CASSSVNSPLHF.

The chain couples TRBV3-1 (or the pseudogene TRBV3-2) to TRBJ2-6; 7 bases line up with TRBD2. The germline CDR1 and CDR2 sequences are LGHDT and YNNKEL (reference sequence). The CDR3 loop spans 20 amino acids. V dropped 2 bases and J dropped 0; count of bases not matched to a gene: 13. CDR3 DNA sequence: TGTGCCAGCAGCCAAACCGGGACTACAGAGATGAACTCTGGGGCCAACGTCCTGACTTTC. Its protein product is CASSQTGTTEMNSGANVLTF.

The genes are TRBV7-8 and TRBJ1-6; D is undetermined. V was shortened by 1 base and J by 9 bases, with 16 bases between the two germline ends. CDR3 length: 16 residues. Germline assignment: CDR1 SGHVS and CDR2 FQNEAQ. Here the CDR3 reads CASSLDLDKRASPLHF. The CDR3 nucleotides are TGTGCCAGCAGCTTAGATCTCGACAAGCGGGCTTCACCCCTCCACTTT.

CDR3 sequence reads: CASSFKQGIDNYGYTF. The CDR3 DNA follows: TGTGCCAGCAGCTTTAAACAGGGGATCGATAACTATGGCTACACCTTC. The chain uses TRBV5-5 and TRBJ1-2, with TRBD1 matching 7 bases. The germline V gene has CDR1 SGHKS and CDR2 YYEKEE (reference sequence). This CDR3 spans 16 amino acids. After removal of 2 bases from V and 1 base from J, the junction contained 8 bases not matched to a gene.

This chain uses TRBV10-3 with TRBJ1-2; unclear D gene. Trimming stripped 1 base from V and 4 bases from J, with 4 bases between. Germline CDR1 and CDR2: ENHRY and SYGVKD. This CDR3 is built from 12 residues. The DNA of the CDR3 is TGTGCCATCAGTGAGTTAGGCTATGGCTACACCTTC. This encodes CAISELGYGYTF.

The chain couples TRBV5-4 to TRBJ1-6, with D tentatively TRBD1 (5 bases). The CDR3 spans 15 residues. The germline V and J ends were trimmed by 0 bases and 5 bases, with 9 bases remaining between them. Germline assignment: CDR1 SGHNT and CDR2 YYREEE (reference sequence). The CDR3 loop reads CASSLGGPDNSPLHF. As DNA, the CDR3 is TGTGCCAGCAGCTTGGGGGGCCCGGATAATTCACCCCTCCACTTT. The variable domain in full, with the rest retrieved from reference TRBV5-4 and TRBJ1-6, is ETGVTQSPTHLIKTRGQQVTLRCSSQSGHNTVSWYQQALGQGPQFIFQYYREEENGRGNFPPRFSGLQFPNYSSELNVNALELDDSALYLCASSLGGPDNSPLHFGNGTRLTVT.

This clone has a single count. The rearrangement joins TRBV28 to TRBJ1-1, with D perhaps matching TRBD1 (5 bases). Germline-derived CDR1 and CDR2 are MDHEN and SYDVKM. CDR3 length: 16 residues. Trimming took 4 bases from V and 4 from J, leaving 19 bases between them. The CDR3 DNA reads TGTGCCAGCAGTTCTCCCGGGGCCGGGGTGAGCACTGAAGCTTTCTTT. Amino acid sequence: CASSSPGAGVSTEAFF. Full variable domain (outside the CDR3, taken from reference TRBV28 and TRBJ1-1): DVKVTQSSRYLVKRTGEKVFLECVQDMDHENMFWYRQDPGLGLRLIYFSYDVKMKEKGDIPEGYSVSREKKERFSLILESASTNQTSMYLCASSSPGAGVSTEAFFGQGTRLTVV.

This clone came up many times. The rearrangement links TRBV28 to TRBJ1-1, with TRBD1 as a possible D gene (6 bases). CDR1 is MDHEN, CDR2 SYDVKM, per germline. CDR3 size: 14 residues. V shed 5 bases and J shed 7 bases, with 17 bases lying between them. The CDR3 region has the DNA TGTGCCAGCAGTATCGGGACAAGGGGACTTGAAGCTTTCTTT. Its translation: CASSIGTRGLEAFF.

The chain employs TRBV5-1 and TRBJ2-2; D gene unclear. Germline lookup yields CDR1 SGHRS and CDR2 YFSETQ. V was shortened by 0 bases and J by 2 bases, with 8 bases between the two germline ends. The length of the CDR3 is 15 residues. CDR3: CASSLGPSNTGELFF. CDR3 bases: TGCGCCAGCAGCTTGGGACCGAGTAACACCGGGGAGCTGTTTTTT. Looking up the rest from reference TRBV5-1 and TRBJ2-2 gives the full variable domain: KAGVTQTPRYLIKTRGQQVTLSCSPISGHRSVSWYQQTPGQGLQFLFEYFSETQRNKGNFPGRFSGRQFSNSRSEMNVSTLELGDSALYLCASSLGPSNTGELFFGEGSRLTVL.

The J gene is TRBJ1-1, the V gene TRBV10-3, with D unclear. The CDR3 is 13 amino acids. The V and J ends lost 6 bases and 0 bases respectively, with 8 bases between them. Germline CDR1 is ENHRY and CDR2 is SYGVKD. As DNA, the CDR3 is TGTGCCATCAGGGGTGGAGTGAACACTGAAGCTTTCTTT. Its protein is CAIRGGVNTEAFF.

V gene TRBV7-2 combines with J gene TRBJ2-7; D is ambiguous. The CDR3 totals 11 residues. CDR1 SGHTA and CDR2 FQGNSA come from the germline V gene. V was cut by 2 bases and J by 4 bases, with 3 bases left in between. This chain's CDR3 is CASSLIYEQYF. The CDR3 DNA sequence: TGTGCCAGCAGCTTAATTTACGAGCAGTACTTC.

The chain is built from TRBV7-2 and TRBJ1-1; no reliable D call. V was cut by 6 bases and J by 3 bases, with 14 bases left in between. Germline lookup yields CDR1 SGHTA and CDR2 FQGNSA. The CDR3 totals 14 residues. CDR3 amino acids: CASRPGPQDTEAFF. In DNA, the CDR3 is TGTGCCAGCAGACCGGGCCCTCAGGACACTGAAGCTTTCTTT.

The CDR3: CASSLERANQYF. The CDR3 DNA follows: TGTGCCAGCAGCCTAGAGAGGGCCAACCAGTACTTC. The chain has TRBV14 and TRBJ2-7; tentatively, D is TRBD2 (5 bases). Germline lookup yields CDR1 SGHDN and CDR2 FVKESK. This CDR3 has 12 residues. Trimming stripped 4 bases from V and 10 bases from J, with 14 bases between.

This chain uses TRBV19 with TRBJ1-4; TRBD1 matches 7 bases. This CDR3 has 15 amino acids. Trimming cost V 7 bases and J 6 bases; bases outside gene matches: 11. CDR1 and CDR2 from the germline V gene are LNHDA and SQIVND (reference sequence). For the CDR3, the DNA is TGTGCCAGTAAGGCCCGGGACAGATCCTATGAAAAACTGTTTTTT. It codes for CASKARDRSYEKLFF.

This chain joins TRBV2 and TRBJ1-5, with TRBD1 matching 7 bases. The CDR3 totals 16 residues. V trimming: 6 bases; J trimming: 5 bases; junction bases outside the gene matches: 13. The germline V gene has CDR1 SNHLY and CDR2 FYNNEI. DNA for the CDR3: TGTGCCAGCAGGGAAACAGGGGCGGGTGGGTATCAGCCCCAGCATTTT. Translating gives CASRETGAGGYQPQHF.

The chain carries TRBV18 and TRBJ1-2, with TRBD1 matching over 8 bases. From germline, CDR1 is KGHSH and CDR2 LQKENI. The CDR3 sequence is 15 residues long. J was trimmed by 0 bases and V by 4 bases; bases with no gene match: 4. The CDR3 DNA reads as TGTGCCAGCTCACAGGGACAGGCAGCTAACTATGGCTACACCTTC. Translated, it gives CASSQGQAANYGYTF. The full variable domain, its missing parts supplied by reference TRBV18 and TRBJ1-2, is NAGVMQNPRHLVRRRGQEARLRCSPMKGHSHVYWYRQLPEEGLKFMVYLQKENIIDESGMPKERFSAEFPKEGPSILRIQQVVRGDSAAYFCASSQGQAANYGYTFGSGTRLTVV.

The V call is TRBV5-5, the J call TRBJ2-3; no firm D call. Germline lookup yields CDR1 SGHKS and CDR2 YYEKEE (reference sequence). The CDR3 has 14 residues. The germline V and J ends were trimmed by 3 bases and 10 bases, with 18 bases remaining between them. The CDR3 DNA reads TGTGCCAGCAGCTCCGGACCATTCTTTCTAGCGCAGTATTTT. This codes for CASSSGPFFLAQYF.

The gene calls are TRBV6-5 and TRBJ2-5; TRBD2 might be the D (6 bases). Germline V lookup: CDR1 MNHEY, CDR2 SVGAGI. The CDR3 sequence is 15 residues long. The V end lost 3 bases, the J end lost 1 base, and 12 bases lay between the germline ends. The CDR3 DNA sequence: TGTGCCAGCAGTTATTACCTAGCGCTCCAAGAGACCCAGTACTTC. Residues: CASSYYLALQETQYF.

The rearrangement uses TRBV5-1 and TRBJ1-6, with 9 nucleotides matching TRBD1. Germline V gives CDR1 SGHRS, CDR2 YFSETQ. The CDR3 is made up of 15 amino acids. V gave up 0 bases and J gave up 7 bases; unmatched junction bases: 2. The CDR3 DNA sequence: TGCGCCAGCAGCTTGGCCGGGACAGGGAATTCACCCCTCCACTTT. Protein product: CASSLAGTGNSPLHF.

The chain recombines TRBV7-8 with TRBJ2-7; the match to TRBD2 covers 13 bases. With V trimmed by 6 bases and J by 2 bases, 7 bases remained unmatched. The CDR3 covers 16 residues. CDR1 SGHVS and CDR2 FQNEAQ come from the germline V gene. Written as DNA, the CDR3 is TGTGCCAGCAGTTTTACTAGCGGGGGGGCCCCCTACGAGCAGTACTTC. Its protein product is CASSFTSGGAPYEQYF. Complete variable domain (other parts from reference TRBV7-8 and TRBJ2-7): GAGVSQSPRYKVAKRGQDVALRCDPISGHVSLFWYQQALGQGPEFLTYFQNEAQLDKSGLPSDRFFAERPEGSVSTLKIQRTQQEDSAVYLCASSFTSGGAPYEQYFGPGTRLTVT.

This clone was detected only a few times. This chain uses TRBV19 with TRBJ1-3, with TRBD1 matching 8 bases. Germline loops: CDR1 LNHDA, CDR2 SQIVND (reference sequence). There are 15 residues in the CDR3. J gave up 1 base and V 5 bases, and 4 bases lay outside the gene matches. CDR3 bases: TGTGCCAGTAGTTGGCAGGGGGCATCTGGAAACACCATATATTTT. It specifies CASSWQGASGNTIYF.

V usage is TRBV19 and J usage is TRBJ1-2, with D tentatively TRBD1 (6 bases). This CDR3 has 14 amino acids. The germline V and J ends were trimmed by 5 bases and 4 bases, with 14 bases remaining between them. The germline CDR1 and CDR2 sequences are LNHDA and SQIVND (reference sequence). The CDR3 region is CASSVGQSRYGYTF. CDR3 bases: TGTGCCAGTAGTGTAGGACAGTCACGCTATGGCTACACCTTC. The variable domain in full, completed from reference TRBV19 and TRBJ1-2, reads DGGITQSPKYLFRKEGQNVTLSCEQNLNHDAMYWYRQDPGQGLRLIYYSQIVNDFQKGDIAEGYSVSREKKESFPLTVTSAQKNPTAFYLCASSVGQSRYGYTFGSGTRLTVV.

The rearrangement joins TRBV9 to TRBJ2-7; tentatively, D is TRBD1 (5 bases). CDR1 is SGDLS and CDR2 is YYNGEE in the germline V gene. V was shortened by 4 bases and J by 2 bases, with 13 bases between the two germline ends. The CDR3 loop spans 14 amino acids. The CDR3 here is CASSIGPTAYEQYF. Written as DNA, the CDR3 is TGTGCCAGCAGCATCGGACCGACAGCCTACGAGCAGTACTTC.

The CDR3 here is CASSLVDSPNTEAFF. Here the CDR3 DNA reads TGTGCCAGCAGCTTAGTAGACAGCCCGAACACTGAAGCTTTCTTT. The V call is TRBV11-2, the J call TRBJ1-1; possibly TRBD1 for D (5 bases). Germline V lookup: CDR1 SGHAT, CDR2 FQNNGV. V lost 1 base to trimming and J lost 1 base, with 10 bases between them. CDR3 length: 15 residues.